The source of this T cell receptor beta chain is a study of identical twins. In its sample, this clonotype was seen a few times. Its target is unknown. The germline V gene has CDR1 LNHNV and CDR2 YYDKDF (reference sequence). The CDR3 extends over 16 amino acids. V lost 2 bases to trimming and J lost 4 bases, with 12 bases between them. Study-level findings and limits: Cord blood beta clonotypes that were abundant carried fewer insertions, and memory repertoires showed no such trend. Modeled out-of-frame TCR alpha sharing in monozygotic twins fell below observed levels.

The donor group consisted entirely of healthy Caucasians. MiXCR, run by TCRdb on the 5' RACE reads, gives a single entry per CDR3 protein. Among more than 1.5 million distinct CDR3 sequences listed, around 29% were seen once. The TCR comes from a newborn girl in good health. This chain uses TRBV15 with TRBJ1-6, with D perhaps matching TRBD1 (6 bases). The sequencing sample was made of cord blood. CDR3: CATSRTRTAYNSPLHF. The CDR3, as DNA: TGTGCCACCAGCAGAACTAGGACAGCGTATAATTCACCCCTCCACTTT. Full variable domain (remainder filled in from reference TRBV15 and TRBJ1-6): DAMVIQNPRYQVTQFGKPVTLSCSQTLNHNVMYWYQQKSSQAPKLLFHYYDKDFNNEADTPDNFQSRRPNTSFCFLDIRSPGLGDTAMYLCATSRTRTAYNSPLHFGNGTRLTVT.